A single sample gave rise to the 5 T cell receptor beta chains below, sequenced in a study of blood T cell repertoires in COVID-19. TCRdb's table, derived via immunoSEQ multiplex PCR, lists solely in-frame clones and lacks some. The profile shows roughly 150,000 clones, about 88% of them singletons. Sequenced input: peripheral blood. Receptors originate from a man in his forties or fifties who had recovered from COVID-19.

The V gene is TRBV7-2, the J gene TRBJ2-1; TRBD2 matches 9 bases. Germline assignment: CDR1 SGHTA and CDR2 FQGNSA. Losses at the gene ends were 1 base for V and 6 bases for J; bases not matched to a gene: 10. CDR3 length: 17 residues. The CDR3 spells CASSLVSGRGGLNEQFF. DNA of the CDR3: TGTGCCAGCAGCTTAGTAAGCGGGCGGGGGGGCCTCAATGAGCAGTTCTTC.

The chain is built from TRBV5-4 and TRBJ2-2, with 16 bases matching TRBD2. The CDR3 has 16 residues. Germline-derived CDR1 and CDR2 are SGHNT and YYREEE (reference sequence). V shed 4 bases, J shed 7 bases, and the junction held 4 bases outside the gene matches. CDR3 in DNA: TGTGCCAGCAGCCCAGGGACTAGCGGGGGGGTCGGGGAGCTGTTTTTT. Amino acid sequence: CASSPGTSGGVGELFF.

The rearrangement joins TRBV19 to TRBJ2-3, with TRBD1 matching 7 bases. CDR3 size: 14 residues. The germline V gene encodes CDR1 LNHDA and CDR2 SQIVND (reference sequence). V shed 9 bases and J 1 base; nucleotides not matched to a gene: 7. DNA for the CDR3: TGTGCCAGCAAAGTCGGACAGGGCACAGATACGCAGTATTTT. This gives the protein CASKVGQGTDTQYF.

This clone was seen only once. This sequence joins TRBV19 and TRBJ2-2, with D tentatively TRBD1 (5 bases). This CDR3 has 14 residues. Trimming stripped 3 bases from V and 7 bases from J, with 12 bases between. Per the germline V gene, CDR1 is LNHDA and CDR2 is SQIVND (reference sequence). This CDR3 reads CASSINRHGGELFF. The DNA of the CDR3 is TGTGCCAGTAGTATTAACAGGCATGGCGGGGAGCTGTTTTTT.

This clone was observed a handful of times. The V gene is TRBV27, the J gene TRBJ1-2; 9 bases map to TRBD1. V shed 6 bases and J 4 bases; nucleotides not matched to a gene: 12. Germline CDR1 and CDR2: MNHEY and SMNVEV (reference sequence). The CDR3 consists of 16 residues. CDR3 DNA: TGTGCCAGCAGCCACCAGGGACAGGGCCGATCCTATGGCTACACCTTC. It encodes CASSHQGQGRSYGYTF.